A single count supports the clone carrying this T cell receptor beta chain. The data were taken from a study of blood T cell repertoires in COVID-19. The ends lost 3 bases at V and 5 bases at J; junction bases unmatched: 13. This CDR3 spans 18 amino acids. CDR1 is SEHNR, CDR2 FQNEAQ, per germline (reference sequence). Per the authors' pipeline: Amplification of reference gene primers provided the estimated nucleated cell counts. TCRdb keeps only in-frame clones here, not all; method: immunoSEQ multiplex PCR. V and J calls and clone size follow that table, whereas D and trimming were derived from the DNA. This sample has roughly 160,000 clones, with roughly 80% found just once.

Specimen: peripheral blood. The chain has TRBV7-9 and TRBJ2-1; 10 bases match TRBD2. The TCR sequence derives from an elderly woman with acute or convalescent COVID-19. As DNA, the CDR3 is TGTGCCAGCAGCTTTACCAAACTAGCGGGACGGGGGGACAATGAGCAGTTCTTC. This translates into CASSFTKLAGRGDNEQFF.